The 5 T cell receptor beta chains in this list originate from one sample, sequenced in a study of blood T cell repertoires in COVID-19. Generated by immunoSEQ multiplex PCR, the TCRdb table keeps only in-frame clones and is missing some. The repertoire holds fewer than 120,000 clones, roughly 76% seen once, with over 6% in the top ten. Sequencing was performed on peripheral blood. The receptors shown here come from a woman aged 55 to 70 with acute or convalescent COVID-19.

V and J are TRBV5-1 and TRBJ2-3; D may be TRBD1 (6 bases). CDR1 is SGHRS, CDR2 YFSETQ, per germline. V gave up 4 bases and J gave up 5 bases, with 17 bases separating them. The CDR3 contains 15 residues. The CDR3 sequence is CASSPGGLGGDTQYF. CDR3 bases: TGCGCCAGCAGCCCAGGCGGGTTAGGGGGAGATACGCAGTATTTT.

This chain joins TRBV9 and TRBJ2-7; 7 bases align to TRBD2. The CDR3 sequence is 13 residues long. Losses at the gene ends were 3 bases for V and 6 bases for J; bases not matched to a gene: 6. Germline V gene lookup returns CDR1 SGDLS and CDR2 YYNGEE. The CDR3 protein is CASSEIPGGEQYF. The DNA for the CDR3 is TGTGCCAGCAGCGAAATACCGGGGGGCGAGCAGTACTTC.

A single count supports this clone. The chain links TRBV6-5 to TRBJ1-6; 8 bases map to TRBD1. V gave up 5 bases and J gave up 8 bases; unmatched junction bases: 8. The CDR3 has 15 residues. CDR1 is MNHEY, CDR2 SVGAGI, per germline. The CDR3 loop reads CASSQLGTGDSPLHF. The CDR3 DNA follows: TGTGCCAGCAGTCAACTTGGGACAGGCGATTCACCCCTCCACTTT.

The chain is built from TRBV10-3 and TRBJ1-6; no reliable D call. Germline V gene lookup returns CDR1 ENHRY and CDR2 SYGVKD. V was cut by 2 bases and J by 11 bases, with 7 bases left in between. CDR3 length: 12 residues. The CDR3 sequence is CAISEGSPPLHF. The DNA for the CDR3 is TGTGCCATCAGTGAGGGCAGTCCACCCCTCCACTTT.

This rearrangement joins TRBV30 to TRBJ2-3; 8 bases are shared with TRBD1. V trimming: 5 bases; J trimming: 3 bases; junction bases outside the gene matches: 4. Germline V lookup: CDR1 GTSNPN, CDR2 SVGIG (reference sequence). This CDR3 comprises 13 residues. CDR3 bases: TGTGCCTGGGGACAGGGTCTAACAGATACGCAGTATTTT. Protein product: CAWGQGLTDTQYF.